This T cell receptor beta chain is drawn from a study of blood T cell repertoires in COVID-19. The wider study: The origin of the acute and convalescent COVID-19 samples was the United States, Italy and Spain. Nucleic acid was either cDNA or gDNA, and it came from T cells, B-cell-depleted T cells, or PBMCs.

Study processing details: Reference gene primer amplification gave nucleated cell count estimates. Sequenced by immunoSEQ multiplex PCR; TCRdb stores in-frame clones only, minus some. D and trimming were read from the DNA, whereas the V and J calls and clone size are those reported in that table. The data contain 68,000 or so clones, about 91% of them singletons. The source of this sequence is a woman aged 70 to 79 with acute or convalescent COVID-19. Sequencing was carried out using peripheral blood.

The chain's CDR3 is CASSLRGGRVYTF. The DNA for the CDR3 is TGTGCCAGCAGTTTACGGGGGGGAAGGGTCTACACCTTC. V and J are TRBV27 and TRBJ1-2, with D possibly matching TRBD1 (5 bases). CDR3 length: 13 residues. Germline CDR1 and CDR2: MNHEY and SMNVEV (reference sequence). Deletions cut 2 bases from V and 10 bases from J, with 14 bases between.